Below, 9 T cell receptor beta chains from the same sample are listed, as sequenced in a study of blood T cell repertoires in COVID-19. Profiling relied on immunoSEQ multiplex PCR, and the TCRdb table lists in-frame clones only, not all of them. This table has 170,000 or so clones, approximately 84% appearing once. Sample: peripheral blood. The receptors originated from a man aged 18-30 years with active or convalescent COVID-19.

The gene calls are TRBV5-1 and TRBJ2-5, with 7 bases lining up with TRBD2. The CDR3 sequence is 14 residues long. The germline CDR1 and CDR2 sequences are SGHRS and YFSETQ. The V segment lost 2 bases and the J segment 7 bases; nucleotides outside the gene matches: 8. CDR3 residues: CASSLGLDQGTQYF. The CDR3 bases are TGCGCCAGCAGCTTAGGACTAGATCAGGGGACCCAGTACTTC.

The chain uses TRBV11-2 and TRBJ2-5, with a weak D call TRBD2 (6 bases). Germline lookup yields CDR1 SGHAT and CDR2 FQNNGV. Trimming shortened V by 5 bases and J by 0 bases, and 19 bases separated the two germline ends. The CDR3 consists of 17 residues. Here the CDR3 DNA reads TGTGCCAGCAGCACCCCCTCGGGCGGGACGTACCAAGAGACCCAGTACTTC. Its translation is CASSTPSGGTYQETQYF.

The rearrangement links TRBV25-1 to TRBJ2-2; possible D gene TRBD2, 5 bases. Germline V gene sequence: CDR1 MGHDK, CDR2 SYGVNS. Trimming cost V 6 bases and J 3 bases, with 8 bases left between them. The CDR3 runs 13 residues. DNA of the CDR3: TGTGCCAGCAGGAGGGTCGACACCGGGGAGCTGTTTTTT. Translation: CASRRVDTGELFF.

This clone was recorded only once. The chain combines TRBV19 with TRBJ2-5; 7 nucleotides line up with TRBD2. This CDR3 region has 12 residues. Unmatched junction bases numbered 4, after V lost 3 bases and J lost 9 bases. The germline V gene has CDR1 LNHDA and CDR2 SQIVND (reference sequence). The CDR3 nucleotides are TGTGCCAGTAGTATTCTGGGGAGGGCCCAGTACTTC. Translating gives CASSILGRAQYF.

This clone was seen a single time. The CDR3 loop reads CASRSSRDRASLGPQHF. The CDR3 nucleotides read TGTGCCAGTAGATCGTCCCGAGACAGGGCTTCCCTGGGGCCCCAGCATTTT. The rearrangement uses TRBV19 and TRBJ1-5, with 7 bases identical to TRBD1. V shed 6 bases and J 9 bases; nucleotides not matched to a gene: 20. The CDR3 is made up of 17 amino acids. The germline V gene has CDR1 LNHDA and CDR2 SQIVND (reference sequence).

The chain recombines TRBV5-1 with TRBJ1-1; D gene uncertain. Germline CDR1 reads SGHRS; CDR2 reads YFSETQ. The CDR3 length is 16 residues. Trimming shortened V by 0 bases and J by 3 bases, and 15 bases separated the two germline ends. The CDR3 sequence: CASSLVLAGVDTEAFF. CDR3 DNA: TGCGCCAGCAGCTTGGTATTAGCGGGTGTGGACACTGAAGCTTTCTTT. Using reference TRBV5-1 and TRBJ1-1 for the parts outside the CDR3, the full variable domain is KAGVTQTPRYLIKTRGQQVTLSCSPISGHRSVSWYQQTPGQGLQFLFEYFSETQRNKGNFPGRFSGRQFSNSRSEMNVSTLELGDSALYLCASSLVLAGVDTEAFFGQGTRLTVV.

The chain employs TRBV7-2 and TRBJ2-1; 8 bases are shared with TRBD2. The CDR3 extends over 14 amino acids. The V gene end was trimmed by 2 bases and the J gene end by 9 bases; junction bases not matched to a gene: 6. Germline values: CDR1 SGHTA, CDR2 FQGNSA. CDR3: CASSLRSGNAEQFF. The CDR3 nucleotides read TGTGCCAGCAGCTTACGTAGCGGGAATGCTGAGCAGTTCTTC.

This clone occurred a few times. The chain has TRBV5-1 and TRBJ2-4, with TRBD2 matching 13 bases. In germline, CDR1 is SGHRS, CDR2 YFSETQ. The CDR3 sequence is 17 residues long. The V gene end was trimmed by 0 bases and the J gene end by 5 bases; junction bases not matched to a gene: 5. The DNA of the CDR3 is TGCGCCAGCAGCTTGGCGCCCGGACTAGCGGGAGAAAACATTCAGTACTTC. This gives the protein CASSLAPGLAGENIQYF.

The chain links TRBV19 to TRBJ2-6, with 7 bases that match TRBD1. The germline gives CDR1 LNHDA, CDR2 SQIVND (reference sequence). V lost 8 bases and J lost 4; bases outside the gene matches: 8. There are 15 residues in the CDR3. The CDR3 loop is CASALTGVGANVLTF. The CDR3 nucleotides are TGTGCCAGTGCCCTAACAGGGGTAGGGGCCAACGTCCTGACTTTC.